This T cell receptor beta chain was recovered during a study of T cell changes during pregnancy in multiple sclerosis. CDR3 length: 16 residues. Germline V CDR1 and CDR2: MDHEN, SYDVKM. V was pared by 7 bases and J by 3 bases, with 21 bases between. Produced via immunoSEQ multiplex PCR; TCRdb's table is partial and in-frame only. The repertoire has about 84,000 clones, over 85% of them found once; the top ten carry 0.95% to 1%. J is TRBJ1-2 and V is TRBV28; D perhaps matches TRBD1 (6 bases). This TCR was recovered from a female donor in good health, enrolled as a control in a pregnancy study. The source material was peripheral blood, sampled in the second trimester of pregnancy. This chain's CDR3 is CASISWGGADDYGYTF. CDR3 nucleotide sequence: TGTGCCAGCATCTCTTGGGGGGGGGCGGACGACTATGGCTACACCTTC.